These 8 T cell receptor beta chains share one sample of origin, sequenced in a study of cytomegalovirus exposure and HLA in healthy donors. Primers: 60 Vbeta forward and 13 Jbeta reverse. Repertoires were generated with immunoSEQ multiplex PCR, while TCRdb's copy carries only in-frame clones and drops some. Seen here are approximately 220,000 clones, 76% observed once, and the top ten hold 0.63%. Sequenced material: PBMCs. Every receptor here comes from a man aged 18 to 30 in good health and CMV-seronegative.

This chain links TRBV5-1 with TRBJ2-5; TRBD2 is a possible D gene (5 bases). Trimming took 2 bases from V and 5 from J, leaving 13 bases between them. From germline, CDR1 is SGHRS and CDR2 YFSETQ. The CDR3 length is 14 residues. CDR3 DNA: TGCGCCAGCAGCTTTCCGGGGAGTGGGGAGACCCAGTACTTC. Amino acid sequence: CASSFPGSGETQYF.

The V call is TRBV5-6, the J call TRBJ2-1; D is ambiguous. V was pared by 0 bases and J by 9 bases, with 10 bases between. The CDR3 is 13 amino acids. Per germline, CDR1 SGHDT and CDR2 YYEEEE. CDR3 sequence reads: CASSLGELIEQFF. Written as DNA, the CDR3 is TGTGCCAGCAGCTTGGGAGAGCTTATTGAGCAGTTCTTC.

This clone was counted a single time. This sequence joins TRBV9 and TRBJ1-1, with D possibly matching TRBD1 (6 bases). Trimming took off 3 bases at V and 6 bases at J, with 12 bases between the two ends. Germline V gene sequence: CDR1 SGDLS, CDR2 YYNGEE. The CDR3 has 13 residues. The CDR3 DNA reads TGTGCCAGCAGCGCCAACGAGGGGGCTGAAGCTTTCTTT. Translated, it gives CASSANEGAEAFF.

The chain is built from TRBV7-9 and TRBJ2-1, with D perhaps matching TRBD2 (5 bases). There are 17 residues in the CDR3. Trimming pared 5 bases from V and 2 bases from J, leaving 19 bases between. Germline CDR1 and CDR2: SEHNR and FQNEAQ (reference sequence). The DNA of the CDR3 is TGTGCCAGCAGCCCTGAGACCGGCGGGCGCACCTACAATGAGCAGTTCTTC. Residues: CASSPETGGRTYNEQFF.

The chain uses TRBV30 and TRBJ2-1; 10 bases align to TRBD1. Trimming removed 0 bases from V and 7 bases from J; junction bases left unmatched: 9. In germline, CDR1 is GTSNPN, CDR2 SVGIG (reference sequence). This CDR3 spans 16 amino acids. CDR3: CAWSVKSGQGGNEQFF. The CDR3 nucleotides are TGTGCCTGGAGTGTAAAGTCAGGACAGGGGGGAAATGAGCAGTTCTTC.

The chain is built from TRBV6-5 and TRBJ1-1; D is perhaps TRBD1 (5 bases). CDR3 length: 11 amino acids. V dropped 2 bases and J dropped 10 bases, with 8 bases sitting between them. Germline values: CDR1 MNHEY, CDR2 SVGAGI. The CDR3 DNA follows: TGTGCCAGCAGTTACAGGGGTTCAGCTTTCTTT. Protein product: CASSYRGSAFF.

The J gene is TRBJ1-5, the V gene TRBV28, with D perhaps matching TRBD1 (6 bases). The CDR3 length is 12 residues. Germline lookup yields CDR1 MDHEN and CDR2 SYDVKM. V was pared by 8 bases and J by 4 bases, with 9 bases between. In DNA form, the CDR3 reads TGTGCCAGCCACAGGGTTAATCAGCCCCAGCATTTT. The encoded protein is CASHRVNQPQHF. Using reference TRBV28 and TRBJ1-5 for the parts outside the CDR3, the full variable domain is DVKVTQSSRYLVKRTGEKVFLECVQDMDHENMFWYRQDPGLGLRLIYFSYDVKMKEKGDIPEGYSVSREKKERFSLILESASTNQTSMYLCASHRVNQPQHFGDGTRLSIL.

The J gene is TRBJ2-1, the V gene TRBV29-1; 16 positions match TRBD2. Germline lookup yields CDR1 SQVTM and CDR2 ANQGSEA. V shed 0 bases, J shed 7 bases, and the junction held 6 bases outside the gene matches. The CDR3 consists of 17 residues. Here the CDR3 DNA reads TGCAGCGTTGAAGAATGGGGACTAGCGGGAGGGGGGAATGAGCAGTTCTTC. Encoded protein: CSVEEWGLAGGGNEQFF.